This T cell receptor beta chain emerged from a study of cytomegalovirus exposure and HLA in healthy donors. Notes on the study in general: Reported findings show TCR beta sequences accurately forecast HLA-A and HLA-B alleles in most subjects. Presence/absence comparisons presumed near-even sequencing depth among donors.

Each donor was healthy, and each was a bone marrow donor. Donors were nominally healthy when sampled, though unrecorded immune exposures were likely. To note about this clone: Antigen unknown.

Germline lookup yields CDR1 MNHEY and CDR2 SVGAGI. The CDR3 is 16 residues long. The V gene end was trimmed by 2 bases and the J gene end by 0 bases; junction bases not matched to a gene: 4. The PCR contained 60 Vbeta and 13 Jbeta primers. Sequencing used immunoSEQ multiplex PCR; TCRdb keeps in-frame clones, though not all of them. The sample holds about 130,000 clones, roughly 70% seen once. The chain carries TRBV6-5 and TRBJ1-3, with 7 bases matching TRBD1. The source is a man aged 30 to 39 in good health and CMV-seronegative. The sequencing sample was made of PBMCs. The CDR3 coding sequence is TGTGCCAGCAGTTACCGACAGGGCCTCTCTGGAAACACCATATATTTT. It encodes CASSYRQGLSGNTIYF.